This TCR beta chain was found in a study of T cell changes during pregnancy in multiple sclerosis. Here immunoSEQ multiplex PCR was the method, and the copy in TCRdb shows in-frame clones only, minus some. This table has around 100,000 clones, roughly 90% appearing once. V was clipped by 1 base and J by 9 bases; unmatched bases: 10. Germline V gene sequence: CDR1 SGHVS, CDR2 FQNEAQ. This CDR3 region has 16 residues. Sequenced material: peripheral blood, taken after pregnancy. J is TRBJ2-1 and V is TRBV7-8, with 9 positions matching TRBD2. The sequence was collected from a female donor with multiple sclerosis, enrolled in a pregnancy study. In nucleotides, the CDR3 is TGTGCCAGCAGCTTAGTTTATGCGGGGGGGCCCCCTGAGCAGTTCTTC. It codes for CASSLVYAGGPPEQFF.